Sequencing of this TCR beta chain was carried out in a study of a mutant IDH1 vaccine in newly diagnosed glioma. Per germline, CDR1 MNHNY and CDR2 SVGAGI (reference sequence). This CDR3 comprises 12 residues. V was pared by 5 bases and J by 3 bases, with 8 bases between. Time point given: week 23, last vaccination. Topical imiquimod accompanied each vaccine dose, which consisted of 300 ug of mutant IDH1 20-mer peptide. Of note for this clone: Antigen specificity is unknown.

Produced via immunoSEQ multiplex PCR; TCRdb's table is partial and in-frame only. Here the sample spans approximately 30,000 clones, approximately 80% being singletons. The sequence derives from a woman in her thirties with glioma. The sequencing here drew on PBMCs, taken from a glioma patient whose treatment included an IDH1 peptide vaccine. The chain is built from TRBV6-6 and TRBJ2-7; D remains ambiguous. The DNA of the CDR3 is TGTGCCAGCAGTCCTTCCATCTACGAGCAGTACTTC. Its protein product is CASSPSIYEQYF.